The present T cell receptor (beta chain) was sequenced within a study of blood T cells in healthy people across ages. Then a second PCR, running roughly 7 to 12 cycles, was carried out with a sample-barcoded 5' primer and a J-beta primer mix. A single record per CDR3 protein comes from TCRdb applying MiXCR to the 5' RACE reads. The sample yields 800,000 to 950,000 distinct CDR3 sequences, 25% to 35% seen once. Worth noting for this clonotype: Its target is unknown.

Regarding the study as a whole: Estimated diversity across one million T cells was deemed an underestimate.

Separately, the same data were catalogued under a study of T cells of mothers and their children. According to that study: Every mother produced more than 8 million TCR beta CDR3 reads, whereas every child provided several million.

This clonotype originated in a woman in her 40s in good health. The sequencing sample was made of blood.

CDR3 amino acids: CSASQGQGPYEQYF. The CDR3 nucleotides read TGCAGTGCTAGCCAGGGACAGGGCCCCTACGAGCAGTACTTC. This chain connects TRBV20-1 to TRBJ2-7, with 9 positions matching TRBD1. The CDR3 has 14 residues. V shed 3 bases, J shed 2 bases, and the junction held 5 bases outside the gene matches. Germline lookup yields CDR1 DFQATT and CDR2 SNEGSKA (reference sequence).